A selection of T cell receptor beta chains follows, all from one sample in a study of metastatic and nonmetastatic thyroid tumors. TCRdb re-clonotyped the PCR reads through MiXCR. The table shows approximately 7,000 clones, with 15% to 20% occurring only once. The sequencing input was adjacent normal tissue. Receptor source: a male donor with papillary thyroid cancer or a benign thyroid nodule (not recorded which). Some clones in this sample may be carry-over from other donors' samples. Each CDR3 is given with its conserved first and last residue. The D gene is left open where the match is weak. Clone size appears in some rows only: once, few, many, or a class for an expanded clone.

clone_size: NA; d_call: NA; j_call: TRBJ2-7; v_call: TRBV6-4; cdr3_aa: CASRGGQRTYEQYF; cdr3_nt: TGTGCCAGCAGGGGGGGACAGCGAACCTACGAGCAGTACTTC
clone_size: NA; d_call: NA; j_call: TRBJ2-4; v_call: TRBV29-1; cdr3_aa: CSVAGQGGNIQYF; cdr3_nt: TGCAGCGTTGCAGGCCAGGGGGGGAACATTCAGTACTTC
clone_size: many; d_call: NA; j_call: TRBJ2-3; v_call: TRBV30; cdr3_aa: CAWNTDTQYF; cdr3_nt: TGTGCCTGGAACACAGATACGCAGTATTTT
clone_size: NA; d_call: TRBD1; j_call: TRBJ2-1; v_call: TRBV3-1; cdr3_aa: CASSPGTGYNEQFF; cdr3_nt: TGTGCCAGCAGCCCTGGGACAGGATACAATGAGCAGTTCTTC
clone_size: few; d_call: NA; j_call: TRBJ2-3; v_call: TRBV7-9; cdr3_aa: CASSPTDTQYF; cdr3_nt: TGTGCCAGCAGCCCTACAGATACGCAGTATTTT
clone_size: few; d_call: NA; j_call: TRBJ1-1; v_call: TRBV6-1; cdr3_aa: CASSEGPGGRTEAFF; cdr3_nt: TGTGCCAGCAGTGAAGGTCCGGGGGGGAGAACTGAAGCTTTCTTT
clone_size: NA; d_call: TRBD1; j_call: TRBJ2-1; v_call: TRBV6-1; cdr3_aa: CASSEWAGGLTFF; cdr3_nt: TGTGCCAGCAGTGAATGGGCAGGGGGCCTCACGTTCTTC
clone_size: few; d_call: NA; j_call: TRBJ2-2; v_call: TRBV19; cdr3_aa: CASSLQLRAGELFF; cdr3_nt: TGTGCCAGTAGCCTCCAGTTGCGGGCCGGGGAGCTGTTTTTT
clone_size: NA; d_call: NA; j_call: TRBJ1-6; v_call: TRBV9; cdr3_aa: CASSAYGQTNSPLHF; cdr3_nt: TGTGCCAGCAGCGCCTATGGACAGACTAATTCACCCCTCCACTTT
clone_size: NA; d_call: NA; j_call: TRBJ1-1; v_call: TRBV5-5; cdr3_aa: CASSRQPNTEAFF; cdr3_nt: TGTGCCAGCAGCCGACAGCCGAACACTGAAGCTTTCTTT
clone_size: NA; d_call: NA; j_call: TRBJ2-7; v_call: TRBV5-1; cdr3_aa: CASSLLGYEQYF; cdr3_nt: TGCGCCAGCAGCTTGTTGGGCTACGAGCAGTACTTC